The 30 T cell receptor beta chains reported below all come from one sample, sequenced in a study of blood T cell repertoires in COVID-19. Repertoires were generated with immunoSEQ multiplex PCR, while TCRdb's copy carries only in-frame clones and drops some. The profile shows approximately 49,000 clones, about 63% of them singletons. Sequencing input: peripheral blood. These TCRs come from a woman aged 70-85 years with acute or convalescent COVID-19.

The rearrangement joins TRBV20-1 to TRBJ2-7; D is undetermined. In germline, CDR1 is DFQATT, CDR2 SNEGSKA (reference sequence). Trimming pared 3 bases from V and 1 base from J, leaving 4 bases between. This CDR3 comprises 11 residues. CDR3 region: CSARASYEQYF. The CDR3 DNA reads TGCAGTGCTAGGGCATCCTACGAGCAGTACTTC.

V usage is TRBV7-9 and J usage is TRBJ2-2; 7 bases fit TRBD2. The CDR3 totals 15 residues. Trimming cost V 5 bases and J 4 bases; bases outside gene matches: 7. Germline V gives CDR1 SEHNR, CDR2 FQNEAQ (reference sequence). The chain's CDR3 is CASSPGGIGTGELFF. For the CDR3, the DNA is TGTGCCAGCAGCCCCGGGGGGATTGGCACCGGGGAGCTGTTTTTT.

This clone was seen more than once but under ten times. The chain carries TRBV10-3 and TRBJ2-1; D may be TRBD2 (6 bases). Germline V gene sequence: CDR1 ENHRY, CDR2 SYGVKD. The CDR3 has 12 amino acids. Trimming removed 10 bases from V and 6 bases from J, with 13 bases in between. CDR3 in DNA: TGTGCCAGCGGGACGGACCCCAATGAGCAGTTCTTC. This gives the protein CASGTDPNEQFF.

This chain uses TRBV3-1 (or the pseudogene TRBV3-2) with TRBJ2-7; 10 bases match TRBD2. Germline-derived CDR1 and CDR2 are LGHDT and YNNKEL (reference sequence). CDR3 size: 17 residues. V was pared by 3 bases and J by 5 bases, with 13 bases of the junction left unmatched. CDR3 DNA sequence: TGTGCCAGCAGCCAGGGGGCAGGGAGCGGGAGGGCCGACGAGCAGTACTTC. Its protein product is CASSQGAGSGRADEQYF.

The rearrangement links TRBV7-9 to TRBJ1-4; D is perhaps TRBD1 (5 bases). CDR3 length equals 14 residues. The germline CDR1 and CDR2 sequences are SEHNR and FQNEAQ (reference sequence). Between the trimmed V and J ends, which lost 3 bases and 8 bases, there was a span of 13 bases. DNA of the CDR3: TGTGCCAGCAGCTTTGGGGGGGTAGACGAAAAACTGTTTTTT. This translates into CASSFGGVDEKLFF.

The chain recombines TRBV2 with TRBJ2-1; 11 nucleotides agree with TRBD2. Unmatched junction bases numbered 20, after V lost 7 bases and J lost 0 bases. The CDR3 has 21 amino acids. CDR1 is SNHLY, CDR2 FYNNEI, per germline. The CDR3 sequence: CASMIGVPGLAVINSYNEQFF. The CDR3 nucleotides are TGTGCCAGCATGATCGGGGTACCGGGACTAGCGGTGATCAACTCCTACAATGAGCAGTTCTTC.

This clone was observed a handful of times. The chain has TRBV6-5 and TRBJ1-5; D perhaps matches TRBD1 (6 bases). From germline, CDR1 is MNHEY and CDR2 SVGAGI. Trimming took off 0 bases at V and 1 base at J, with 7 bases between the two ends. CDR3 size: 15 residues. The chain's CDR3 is CASSYSGGSNQPQHF. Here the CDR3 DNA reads TGTGCCAGCAGTTACTCAGGGGGAAGCAATCAGCCCCAGCATTTT.

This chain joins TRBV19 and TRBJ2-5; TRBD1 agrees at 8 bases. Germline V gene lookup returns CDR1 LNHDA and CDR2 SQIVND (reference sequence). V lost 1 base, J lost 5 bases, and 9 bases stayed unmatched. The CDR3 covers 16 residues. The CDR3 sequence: CASSIGAGGIGETQYF. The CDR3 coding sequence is TGTGCCAGTAGTATAGGAGCAGGGGGCATTGGGGAGACCCAGTACTTC.

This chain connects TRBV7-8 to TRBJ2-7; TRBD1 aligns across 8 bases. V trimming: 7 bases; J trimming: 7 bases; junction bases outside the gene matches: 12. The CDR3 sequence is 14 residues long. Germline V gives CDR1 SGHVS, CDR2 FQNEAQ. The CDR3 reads CASTEQGGIGEQYF. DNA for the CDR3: TGTGCCAGCACCGAACAGGGGGGAATCGGGGAGCAGTACTTC.

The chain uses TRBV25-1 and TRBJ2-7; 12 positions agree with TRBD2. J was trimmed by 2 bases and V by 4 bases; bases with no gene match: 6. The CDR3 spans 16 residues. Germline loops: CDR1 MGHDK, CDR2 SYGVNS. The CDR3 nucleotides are TGTGCCAGCAGTGGGAGGACTAGCGGGACCGCCTACGAGCAGTACTTC. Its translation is CASSGRTSGTAYEQYF.

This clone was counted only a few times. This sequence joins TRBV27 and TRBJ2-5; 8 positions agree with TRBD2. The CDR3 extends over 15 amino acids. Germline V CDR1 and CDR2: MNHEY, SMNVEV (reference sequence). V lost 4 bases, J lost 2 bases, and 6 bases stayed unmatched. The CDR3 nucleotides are TGTGCCAGCAGTTCCCTAGGACTAGCACAAGAGACCCAGTACTTC. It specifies CASSSLGLAQETQYF.

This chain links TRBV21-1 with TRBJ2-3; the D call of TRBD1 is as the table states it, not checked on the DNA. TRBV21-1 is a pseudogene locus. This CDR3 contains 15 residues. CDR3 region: CASSKPRMGQPTQYF. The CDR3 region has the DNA TGTGCCAGCAGCAAACCCCGGATGGGGCAGCCTACGCAGTATTTT.

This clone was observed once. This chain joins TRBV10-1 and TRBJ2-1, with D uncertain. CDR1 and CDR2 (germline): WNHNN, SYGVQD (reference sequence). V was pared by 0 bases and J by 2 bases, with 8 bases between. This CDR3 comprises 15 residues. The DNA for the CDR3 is TGCGCCAGCAGTGAGTCGAGGAAGACCTACAATGAGCAGTTCTTC. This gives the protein CASSESRKTYNEQFF.

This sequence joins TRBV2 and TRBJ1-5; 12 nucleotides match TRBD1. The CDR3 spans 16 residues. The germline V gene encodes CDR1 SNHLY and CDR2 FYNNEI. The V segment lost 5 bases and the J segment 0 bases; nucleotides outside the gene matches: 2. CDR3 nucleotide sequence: TGTGCCAGCAGTAGGGACAGGGGGCGTAGCAATCAGCCCCAGCATTTT. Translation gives CASSRDRGRSNQPQHF.

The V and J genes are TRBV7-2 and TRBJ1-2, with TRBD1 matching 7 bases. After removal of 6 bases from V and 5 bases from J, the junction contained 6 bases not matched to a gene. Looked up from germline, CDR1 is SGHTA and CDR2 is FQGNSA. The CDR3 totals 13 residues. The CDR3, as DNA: TGTGCCAGCAGTCCCGGACAGGCTTATGGCTACACCTTC. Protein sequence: CASSPGQAYGYTF.

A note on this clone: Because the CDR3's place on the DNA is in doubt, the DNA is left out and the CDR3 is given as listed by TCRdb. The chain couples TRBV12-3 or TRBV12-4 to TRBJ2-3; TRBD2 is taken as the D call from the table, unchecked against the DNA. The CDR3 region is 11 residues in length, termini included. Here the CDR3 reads CASSTSDTQYF.

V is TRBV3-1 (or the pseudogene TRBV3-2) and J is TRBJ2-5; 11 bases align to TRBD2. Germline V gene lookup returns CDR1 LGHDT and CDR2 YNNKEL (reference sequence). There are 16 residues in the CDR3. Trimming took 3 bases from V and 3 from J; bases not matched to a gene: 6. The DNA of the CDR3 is TGTGCCAGCAGCCACTCCGGGACTAGCGGAAAAGAGACCCAGTACTTC. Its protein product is CASSHSGTSGKETQYF.

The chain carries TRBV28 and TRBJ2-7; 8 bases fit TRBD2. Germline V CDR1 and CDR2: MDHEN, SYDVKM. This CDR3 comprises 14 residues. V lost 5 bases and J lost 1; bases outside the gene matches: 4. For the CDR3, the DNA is TGTGCCAGCAGTCCCGGGGGGGGGTCCTACGAGCAGTACTTC. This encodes CASSPGGGSYEQYF.

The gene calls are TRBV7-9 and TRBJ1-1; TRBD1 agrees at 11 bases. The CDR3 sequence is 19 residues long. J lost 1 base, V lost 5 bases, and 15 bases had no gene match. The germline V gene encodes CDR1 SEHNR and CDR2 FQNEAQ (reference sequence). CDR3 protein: CASSPSGLDRGHWNTEAFF. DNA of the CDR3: TGTGCCAGCAGCCCAAGTGGGCTGGACAGGGGGCATTGGAACACTGAAGCTTTCTTT.

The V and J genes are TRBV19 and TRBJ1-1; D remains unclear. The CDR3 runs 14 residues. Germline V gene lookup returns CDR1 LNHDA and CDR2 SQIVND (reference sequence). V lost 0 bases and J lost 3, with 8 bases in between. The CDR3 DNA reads TGTGCCAGTAGTATAGATGGGAGGGACACTGAAGCTTTCTTT. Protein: CASSIDGRDTEAFF. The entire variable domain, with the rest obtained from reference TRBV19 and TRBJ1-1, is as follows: DGGITQSPKYLFRKEGQNVTLSCEQNLNHDAMYWYRQDPGQGLRLIYYSQIVNDFQKGDIAEGYSVSREKKESFPLTVTSAQKNPTAFYLCASSIDGRDTEAFFGQGTRLTVV.

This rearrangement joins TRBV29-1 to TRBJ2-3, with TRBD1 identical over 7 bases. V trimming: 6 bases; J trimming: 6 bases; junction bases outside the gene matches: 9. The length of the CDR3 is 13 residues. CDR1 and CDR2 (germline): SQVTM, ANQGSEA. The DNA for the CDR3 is TGCAGCGTGCCGGGAAAGGGGGCCGATACGCAGTATTTT. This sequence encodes CSVPGKGADTQYF.

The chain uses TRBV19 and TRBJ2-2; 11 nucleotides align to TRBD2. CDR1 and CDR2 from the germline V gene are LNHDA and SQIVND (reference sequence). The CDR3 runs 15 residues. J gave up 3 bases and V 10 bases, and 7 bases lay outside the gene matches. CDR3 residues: CATRGTSGHTGELFF. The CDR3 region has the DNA TGTGCCACCCGAGGGACTAGCGGCCACACCGGGGAGCTGTTTTTT. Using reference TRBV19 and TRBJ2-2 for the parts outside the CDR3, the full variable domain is DGGITQSPKYLFRKEGQNVTLSCEQNLNHDAMYWYRQDPGQGLRLIYYSQIVNDFQKGDIAEGYSVSREKKESFPLTVTSAQKNPTAFYLCATRGTSGHTGELFFGEGSRLTVL.

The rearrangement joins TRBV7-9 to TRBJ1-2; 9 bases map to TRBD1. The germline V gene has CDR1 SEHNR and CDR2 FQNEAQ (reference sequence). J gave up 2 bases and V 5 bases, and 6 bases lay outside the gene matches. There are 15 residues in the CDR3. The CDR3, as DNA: TGTGCCAGCAGCAACCGGGACAGGGACAACTATGGCTACACCTTC. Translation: CASSNRDRDNYGYTF. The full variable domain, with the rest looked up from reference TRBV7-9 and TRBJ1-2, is DTGVSQNPRHKITKRGQNVTFRCDPISEHNRLYWYRQTLGQGPEFLTYFQNEAQLEKSRLLSDRFSAERPKGSFSTLEIQRTEQGDSAMYLCASSNRDRDNYGYTFGSGTRLTVV.

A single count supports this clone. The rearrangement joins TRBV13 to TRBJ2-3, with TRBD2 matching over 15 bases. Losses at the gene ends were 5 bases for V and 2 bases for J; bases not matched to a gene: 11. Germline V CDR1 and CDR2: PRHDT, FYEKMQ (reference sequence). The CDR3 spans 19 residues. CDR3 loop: CASSQQGLAGGLPTDTQYF. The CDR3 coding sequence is TGTGCCAGCAGCCAGCAGGGACTAGCGGGAGGCCTCCCCACAGATACGCAGTATTTT.

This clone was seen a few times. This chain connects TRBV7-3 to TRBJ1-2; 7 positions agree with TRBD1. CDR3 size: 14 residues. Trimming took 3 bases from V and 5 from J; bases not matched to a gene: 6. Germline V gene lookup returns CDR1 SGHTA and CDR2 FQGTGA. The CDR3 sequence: CASSLDQQGYGYTF. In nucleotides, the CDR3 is TGTGCCAGCAGCTTGGACCAACAGGGGTATGGCTACACCTTC.

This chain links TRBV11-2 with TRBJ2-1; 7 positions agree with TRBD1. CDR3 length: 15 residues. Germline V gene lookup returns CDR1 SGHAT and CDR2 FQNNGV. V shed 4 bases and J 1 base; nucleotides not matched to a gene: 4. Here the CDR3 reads CASSSGTESYNEQFF. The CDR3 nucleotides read TGTGCCAGCAGCTCCGGGACAGAGTCCTACAATGAGCAGTTCTTC.

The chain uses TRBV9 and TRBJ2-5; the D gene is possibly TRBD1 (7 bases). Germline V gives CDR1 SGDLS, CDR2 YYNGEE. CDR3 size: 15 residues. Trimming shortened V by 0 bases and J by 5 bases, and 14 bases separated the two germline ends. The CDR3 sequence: CASSVDAGGRETQYF. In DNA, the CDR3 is TGTGCCAGCAGCGTAGACGCAGGGGGGCGGGAGACCCAGTACTTC.

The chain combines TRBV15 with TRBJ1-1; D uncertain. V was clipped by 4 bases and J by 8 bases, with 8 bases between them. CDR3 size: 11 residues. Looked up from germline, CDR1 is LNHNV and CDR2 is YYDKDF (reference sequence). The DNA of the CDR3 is TGTGCCACCAGCAACCCCGGGGAAGCTTTCTTT. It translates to CATSNPGEAFF. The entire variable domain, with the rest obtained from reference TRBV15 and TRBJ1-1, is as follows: DAMVIQNPRYQVTQFGKPVTLSCSQTLNHNVMYWYQQKSSQAPKLLFHYYDKDFNNEADTPDNFQSRRPNTSFCFLDIRSPGLGDTAMYLCATSNPGEAFFGQGTRLTVV.

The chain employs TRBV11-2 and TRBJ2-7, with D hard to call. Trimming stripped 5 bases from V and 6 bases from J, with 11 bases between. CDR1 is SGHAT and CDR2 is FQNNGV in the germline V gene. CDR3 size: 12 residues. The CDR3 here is CASSPTGAEQYF. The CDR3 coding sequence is TGTGCCAGCAGCCCTACCGGAGCCGAGCAGTACTTC.

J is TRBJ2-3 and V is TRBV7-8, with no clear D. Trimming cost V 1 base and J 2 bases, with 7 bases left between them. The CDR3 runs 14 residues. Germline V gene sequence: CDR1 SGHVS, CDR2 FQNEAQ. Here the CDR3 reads CASSLGPYTDTQYF. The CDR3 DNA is TGTGCCAGCAGCTTAGGGCCGTACACAGATACGCAGTATTTT.